This TCR beta chain was sequenced for a study of blood T cell repertoires in COVID-19 (dated by TCRdb to 2018 to 2020). Background for the entire study: Collaborator samples came from the United States, Italy and Spain and covered acute and convalescent phases of COVID-19. Where available, HLA class I and class II types were taken from metadata supplied by the sample provider and were not determined by assay-based typing. Deeply sampled blood TCRbeta repertoires from subjects exposed to, actively infected with, or recovered from COVID-19 were included in the dataset. The prospective study material was composed of cDNA or gDNA derived from T cells, B-cell-depleted T cells, or PBMCs. Samples came from the ongoing ImmuneRACE study (first 160 participants) plus 1,254 subjects from 6 global collaborators. A de-identified subject ID, COVID-19 status, age in years and sex were almost always included in the sample metadata. The repertoires were released in a freely available public database meant as a resource for research on the immune response to SARS-CoV-2.

TCRbeta CDR3 regions were amplified from genomic DNA using the immunoSEQ Assay, a bias-controlled multiplex PCR. On the authors' methods: The number of nucleated cells in each sample was estimated from the amplification of reference gene primers within the assay. Sequence reads were collapsed and filtered to measure the absolute abundance of every unique TCRbeta CDR3 rearrangement. Productive Simpson clonality was computed per sample as the square root of Simpson's diversity index over productive rearrangements. As stored in TCRdb, this immuneACCESS dataset retains in-frame rearrangements with V and J assigned. A fraction of the clones does not appear; measured against another copy, unresolved V genes explain less than half of the discrepancy, and the remainder lacks a known reason. From that table come the V and J calls and clone size; the DNA was used to work out D and trimming. The sample table contains nearly 55,000 clones; only one count was recorded for roughly 84% of them. The biggest ten clones account for 10% to 15% of the sample.

To note about this clone: Its antigen is currently not known. Qualities for individual bases were not recorded, and no much larger clone is one base off.

Each collaborating institution followed its own protocols to collect whole blood in K2EDTA tubes. For TCRbeta analysis, collaborators shipped samples in one of three forms: frozen whole blood, isolated PBMCs, or DNA extracted from either of those sample types. The study at large found these results: The quantity of clinical and demographic metadata differed by source and by participant and was supplied without curation.

The source is a man aged 65-85 years with active COVID-19. Sequenced material: peripheral blood.

In nucleotide form, the sequence is TGTGCCAGCAGCCCCCGAGGGGGCCCGTACAATGAGCAGTTCTTC. Translation gives CASSPRGGPYNEQFF. This chain joins TRBV6-6 to TRBJ2-1; 7 junctional bases match TRBD1. From cysteine to phenylalanine, the CDR3 is 15 amino acids long. The entry retains the CDR3 DNA only, 45 bases that are in frame from base 1. Relative to germline, V is missing 6 bases and J is missing 4 bases, with 9 bases of the junction outside any gene match. CDR1 and CDR2, looked up from the germline V gene (reference sequence), are MNHNY and SVGAGI.